Presented here are 21 T cell receptor beta chains from one specimen sequenced in a study of blood T cell repertoires in COVID-19 (dated by TCRdb to the early 2020s). The library was generated by the immunoSEQ multiplex PCR assay. Not all clones reach the TCRdb copy of this immuneACCESS table, which keeps in-frame sequences only. Checked studies attribute under half of the gap to unresolved V genes and leave the rest unexplained. A total of 250,000 to 400,000 clones appear in this sample, almost 90% of them only once. Less than 3.5% of the sample is taken by the ten largest. Sequencing input: peripheral blood. These receptors were taken from a woman aged 30 to 39 with COVID-19, enrolled during active disease.

This chain uses TRBV7-9 with TRBJ2-3; TRBD2 matches at 7 bases. The germline V gene encodes CDR1 SEHNR and CDR2 FQNEAQ (reference sequence). After removal of 5 bases from V and 2 bases from J, the junction contained 10 bases not matched to a gene. The CDR3 has 16 amino acids. The CDR3 region is CASSPGGGRVTDTQYF. CDR3 coding DNA: TGTGCCAGCAGCCCGGGCGGAGGGAGGGTCACAGATACGCAGTATTTT. The full variable domain, in which reference TRBV7-9 and TRBJ2-3 provide the parts outside the CDR3, is DTGVSQNPRHKITKRGQNVTFRCDPISEHNRLYWYRQTLGQGPEFLTYFQNEAQLEKSRLLSDRFSAERPKGSFSTLEIQRTEQGDSAMYLCASSPGGGRVTDTQYFGPGTRLTVL.

The chain recombines TRBV5-6 with TRBJ2-3; a possible D gene is TRBD2 (5 bases). Trimming took off 0 bases at V and 4 bases at J, with 9 bases between the two ends. Looked up from germline, CDR1 is SGHDT and CDR2 is YYEEEE. The CDR3 length is 14 residues. The CDR3 DNA is TGTGCCAGCAGCTTGGTCGGGCGGGCAGATACGCAGTATTTT. It yields the protein CASSLVGRADTQYF.

This clone was picked up one time. This chain links TRBV27 with TRBJ1-1; D remains ambiguous. The CDR3 is 15 amino acids. Germline CDR1 is MNHEY and CDR2 is SMNVEV (reference sequence). The germline V and J ends were trimmed by 3 bases and 6 bases, with 17 bases remaining between them. CDR3 loop: CASSFLGREGAEAFF. DNA of the CDR3: TGTGCCAGCAGTTTCCTCGGAAGGGAGGGAGCTGAAGCTTTCTTT.

This clone has more than one count but fewer than ten. CDR3: CASSQGQGSYNEQFF. In DNA form, the CDR3 reads TGCGCCAGCAGCCAGGGACAGGGGTCCTACAATGAGCAGTTCTTC. The chain couples TRBV5-1 to TRBJ2-1; TRBD1 agrees at 10 bases. Trimming took 4 bases from V and 1 from J; bases not matched to a gene: 2. CDR1 is SGHRS, CDR2 YFSETQ, per germline. The CDR3 sequence is 15 residues long.

This clone has just a few counts. The chain couples TRBV5-5 to TRBJ1-3, with D unresolved. Looked up from germline, CDR1 is SGHKS and CDR2 is YYEKEE (reference sequence). V was clipped by 3 bases and J by 4 bases, with 5 bases between them. The CDR3 spans 12 residues. The CDR3 region has the DNA TGTGCCAGCAGCTCCGGGGGAAACACCATATATTTT. Protein sequence: CASSSGGNTIYF.

The chain recombines TRBV5-8 with TRBJ1-5; a possible D gene is TRBD1 (6 bases). The germline V gene has CDR1 SGHTS and CDR2 YDEGEE. CDR3 length: 14 residues. The V and J ends lost 6 bases and 1 base respectively, with 11 bases between them. The CDR3 reads CASKGVLSNQPQHF. The CDR3 nucleotides read TGTGCCAGCAAGGGGGTGTTGAGCAATCAGCCCCAGCATTTT.

The V and J genes are TRBV19 and TRBJ2-1, with 14 bases aligning to TRBD2. The CDR3 is 15 amino acids. Losses at the gene ends were 5 bases for V and 6 bases for J; bases not matched to a gene: 3. CDR1 and CDR2 (germline): LNHDA, SQIVND (reference sequence). CDR3 in amino acids: CASSRLAGGINEQFF. The CDR3 coding sequence is TGTGCCAGTAGTCGACTAGCGGGAGGGATCAATGAGCAGTTCTTC.

Only one count was recorded for this clone. V is TRBV3-1 (or the pseudogene TRBV3-2) and J is TRBJ1-2; TRBD1 is a possible D gene (6 bases). Trimming pared 3 bases from V and 4 bases from J, leaving 12 bases between. This CDR3 is 14 amino acids long. Germline V gene sequence: CDR1 LGHDT, CDR2 YNNKEL (reference sequence). CDR3 coding DNA: TGTGCCAGCAGCCACCCGGGACAACTCTATGGCTACACCTTC. Its translation is CASSHPGQLYGYTF.

The rearrangement joins TRBV7-2 to TRBJ1-2; D call uncertain. Germline CDR1 reads SGHTA; CDR2 reads FQGNSA. V was cut by 5 bases and J by 4 bases, with 11 bases left in between. The CDR3 is made up of 13 amino acids. The CDR3 loop reads CASSPTVAYGYTF. The CDR3 coding sequence is TGTGCCAGCAGCCCCACAGTCGCCTATGGCTACACCTTC.

In DNA form, the CDR3 reads TGTGCCAGCAGCCCACCAAGCGGGGGGGCCTACAATGAGCAGTTCTTC. This codes for CASSPPSGGAYNEQFF. The genes are TRBV5-4 and TRBJ2-1; 10 bases line up with TRBD2. Germline CDR1 is SGHNT and CDR2 is YYREEE (reference sequence). The J segment lost 2 bases and the V segment lost 4 bases, leaving 6 bases of the junction unmatched. The CDR3 sequence is 16 residues long.

V and J are TRBV19 and TRBJ2-1; TRBD2 agrees at 10 bases. Germline V gene sequence: CDR1 LNHDA, CDR2 SQIVND (reference sequence). CDR3 length equals 15 residues. The junction had 4 bases not matched to a gene; V was cut back by 4 bases and J by 4 bases. The CDR3 DNA follows: TGTGCCAGTAGTACTGGGACTAGCGAGTACAATGAGCAGTTCTTC. This encodes CASSTGTSEYNEQFF.

The J gene is TRBJ2-7, the V gene TRBV28; 12 bases align to TRBD2. This CDR3 is 15 amino acids long. J was trimmed by 7 bases and V by 9 bases; bases with no gene match: 13. Germline CDR1 and CDR2: MDHEN and SYDVKM. CDR3 coding DNA: TGTGCCAGTTTAAAGACTAGCGGGAGAAAGGTAGAGCAGTACTTC. It specifies CASLKTSGRKVEQYF.

The sample holds a few counts of this clone. This chain joins TRBV18 and TRBJ2-5; 7 bases line up with TRBD1. V dropped 3 bases and J dropped 3; count of bases not matched to a gene: 4. The germline gives CDR1 KGHSH, CDR2 LQKENI. The CDR3 extends over 14 amino acids. The CDR3 sequence is CASSPNRGEETQYF. DNA of the CDR3: TGTGCCAGCTCACCGAACAGGGGAGAAGAGACCCAGTACTTC. Full variable domain (rest looked up from reference TRBV18 and TRBJ2-5): NAGVMQNPRHLVRRRGQEARLRCSPMKGHSHVYWYRQLPEEGLKFMVYLQKENIIDESGMPKERFSAEFPKEGPSILRIQQVVRGDSAAYFCASSPNRGEETQYFGPGTRLLVL.

In this sample, this clone turned up once. The chain carries TRBV7-9 and TRBJ2-5; a possible D gene is TRBD1 (5 bases). Germline values: CDR1 SEHNR, CDR2 FQNEAQ (reference sequence). V gave up 2 bases and J gave up 3 bases, with 16 bases separating them. The CDR3 contains 16 residues. The CDR3: CASSLPQALPKETQYF. The CDR3 DNA follows: TGTGCCAGCAGCTTACCACAGGCGCTTCCAAAAGAGACCCAGTACTTC.

The chain has TRBV2 and TRBJ1-1; 7 nucleotides align to TRBD1. J gave up 1 base and V 2 bases, and 4 bases lay outside the gene matches. CDR1 and CDR2 (germline): SNHLY, FYNNEI. This CDR3 is built from 15 residues. CDR3 sequence reads: CASSEQGDGNTEAFF. The CDR3 DNA follows: TGTGCCAGCAGTGAACAGGGGGATGGGAACACTGAAGCTTTCTTT.

This clone was detected only once. The CDR3 DNA reads TGTGCCAGCAGCTTCGGACAGTCTAATCAGCCCCAGCATTTT. This encodes CASSFGQSNQPQHF. This rearrangement joins TRBV5-6 to TRBJ1-5, with TRBD1 as a possible D gene (6 bases). Trimming took off 2 bases at V and 4 bases at J, with 10 bases between the two ends. There are 14 residues in the CDR3. Germline CDR1 and CDR2: SGHDT and YYEEEE.

This clone was seen a single time. The chain couples TRBV7-8 to TRBJ2-7, with 10 positions matching TRBD1. Germline V gives CDR1 SGHVS, CDR2 FQNEAQ. The CDR3 runs 14 residues. With V trimmed by 5 bases and J by 2 bases, 3 bases remained unmatched. The CDR3: CASSAGTGAYEQYF. Here the CDR3 DNA reads TGTGCCAGCAGCGCCGGGACAGGGGCCTACGAGCAGTACTTC.

The chain carries TRBV2 and TRBJ2-2; 7 bases match TRBD1. Trimming removed 6 bases from V and 5 bases from J; junction bases left unmatched: 3. The germline V gene has CDR1 SNHLY and CDR2 FYNNEI. This CDR3 has 13 amino acids. CDR3 residues: CASRIQGTGELFF. The CDR3 DNA follows: TGTGCCAGCAGGATACAGGGGACCGGGGAGCTGTTTTTT.

This clone appeared a few times. The CDR3 DNA is TGTGCCTGGAGTTGGGGGGACTTCTACGAGCAGTACTTC. It encodes CAWSWGDFYEQYF. V and J are TRBV30 and TRBJ2-7; D may be TRBD2 (6 bases). V was cut by 2 bases and J by 3 bases, with 11 bases left in between. The CDR3 contains 13 residues. The germline CDR1 and CDR2 sequences are GTSNPN and SVGIG (reference sequence).

The CDR3 DNA is TGTGCCAGCAGATCCCGGACAGGGCAGGGGATTAACTATGGCTACACCTTC. The encoded protein is CASRSRTGQGINYGYTF. The chain combines TRBV28 with TRBJ1-2; 8 bases are a match to TRBD1. The CDR3 sequence is 17 residues long. Per the germline V gene, CDR1 is MDHEN and CDR2 is SYDVKM. The trim removed 6 bases at V and 1 base at J, leaving 13 bases unmatched.

The chain uses TRBV6-2 or TRBV6-3 and TRBJ2-2, with 7 bases lining up with TRBD2. Germline trimming cut 2 bases from V and 1 base from J; bases unmatched to any gene: 10. CDR3 length: 18 residues. Per the germline V gene, CDR1 is MNHEY and CDR2 is SVGEGT. In DNA, the CDR3 is TGTGCCAGCAGTTACACTGTCGGGAGCGGGAAGAACACCGGGGAGCTGTTTTTT. Amino acids: CASSYTVGSGKNTGELFF.